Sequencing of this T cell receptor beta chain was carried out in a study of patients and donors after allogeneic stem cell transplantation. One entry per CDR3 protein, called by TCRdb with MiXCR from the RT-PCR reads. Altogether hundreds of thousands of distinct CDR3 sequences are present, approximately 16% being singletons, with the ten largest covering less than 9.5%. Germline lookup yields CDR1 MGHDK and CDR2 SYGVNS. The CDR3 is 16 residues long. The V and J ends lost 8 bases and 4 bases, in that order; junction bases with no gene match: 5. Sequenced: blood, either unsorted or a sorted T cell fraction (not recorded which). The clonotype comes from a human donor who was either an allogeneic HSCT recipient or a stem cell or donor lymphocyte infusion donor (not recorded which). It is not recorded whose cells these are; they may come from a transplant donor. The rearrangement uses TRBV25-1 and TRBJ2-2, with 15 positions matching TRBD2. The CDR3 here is CASGLAGGPVTGELFF. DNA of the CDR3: TGTGCCAGCGGACTAGCGGGAGGGCCTGTCACCGGGGAGCTGTTTTTT.